Presented here are 9 T cell receptor beta chains from one specimen sequenced in a study of blood T cell repertoires in COVID-19. Sequencing used immunoSEQ multiplex PCR; TCRdb keeps in-frame clones, though not all of them. The sample lists approximately 290,000 clones, roughly 90% occurring once. What was sequenced was PBMCs or T cells enriched from blood (not recorded which). These receptors were obtained from a woman aged 18 to 35 with acute COVID-19.

The chain combines TRBV9 with TRBJ2-2, with TRBD2 matching 11 bases. Trimming removed 4 bases from V and 0 bases from J; junction bases left unmatched: 8. Germline V gene data show CDR1 as SGDLS and CDR2 as YYNGEE. The CDR3 is made up of 18 amino acids. The CDR3 sequence: CASSLGLAELANTGELFF. The CDR3 nucleotides read TGTGCCAGCAGCTTGGGACTAGCGGAACTCGCGAACACCGGGGAGCTGTTTTTT.

This chain joins TRBV30 and TRBJ2-1; TRBD1 matches at 7 bases. CDR3 length equals 15 residues. The V gene's germline CDR1 is GTSNPN and CDR2 SVGIG (reference sequence). V dropped 2 bases and J dropped 5; count of bases not matched to a gene: 9. CDR3 DNA: TGTGCCTGGAGTAAACTCGGACAGGAAGACAATGAGCAGTTCTTC. Translated: CAWSKLGQEDNEQFF.

J is TRBJ2-5 and V is TRBV7-9; tentatively, D is TRBD2 (6 bases). Germline CDR1 reads SEHNR; CDR2 reads FQNEAQ (reference sequence). Trimming removed 5 bases from V and 0 bases from J, with 13 bases in between. This CDR3 is 15 amino acids long. The CDR3 DNA is TGTGCCAGCAGCCCGGCGGGCGGGAACCAAGAGACCCAGTACTTC. It translates to CASSPAGGNQETQYF.

This chain uses TRBV29-1 with TRBJ1-5; 7 positions match TRBD1. Germline assignment: CDR1 SQVTM and CDR2 ANQGSEA. CDR3 size: 17 residues. With 6 bases clipped from V and 1 base from J, the junction kept 15 bases outside the gene matches. The CDR3 region has the DNA TGCAGCGTCATGTGGGGACCCAGGGGGAAGAGCAATCAGCCCCAGCATTTT. Its translation: CSVMWGPRGKSNQPQHF.

Points on this clone: A junction boundary mismatches the germline segment, possibly from a read error. V is TRBV5-1 and J is TRBJ2-1; 7 bases line up with TRBD1. This CDR3 has 13 residues. CDR1 SGHRS and CDR2 YFSETQ come from the germline V gene. CDR3 nucleotide sequence: TGCGCCAGCAGCTTGGATAAGGGGGCGCCCCAGATCTTC. This encodes CASSLDKGAPQIF.

V gene TRBV3-1 (or the pseudogene TRBV3-2) combines with J gene TRBJ2-1; 8 bases agree with TRBD2. The CDR3 runs 15 residues. Germline trimming cut 2 bases from V and 4 bases from J; bases unmatched to any gene: 4. Germline CDR1 reads LGHDT; CDR2 reads YNNKEL (reference sequence). The CDR3 DNA reads as TGTGCCAGCAGCCAATCACTAGCGGAGTACAATGAGCAGTTCTTC. Amino acids: CASSQSLAEYNEQFF.

This clone was recorded once. The J gene is TRBJ2-7, the V gene TRBV18; 9 nucleotides match TRBD2. Germline V gene sequence: CDR1 KGHSH, CDR2 LQKENI. This CDR3 spans 14 amino acids. Trimming removed 8 bases from V and 4 bases from J; junction bases left unmatched: 9. The CDR3 is CASNAGTSYYEQYF. CDR3 nucleotides: TGTGCCAGCAATGCCGGGACTAGCTATTACGAGCAGTACTTC.

This clone was picked up one time. V is TRBV4-2 and J is TRBJ2-2; 8 bases line up with TRBD2. Per the germline V gene, CDR1 is LGHNA and CDR2 is YNFKEQ. V shed 2 bases, J shed 2 bases, and the junction held 19 bases outside the gene matches. This CDR3 has 21 amino acids. CDR3 DNA sequence: TGTGCCAGCAGCCAACCCCAGACTAGCGTCCCTTCGGCGGTTAACACCGGGGAGCTGTTTTTT. Protein: CASSQPQTSVPSAVNTGELFF.

This clone was detected only a few times. The V gene is TRBV30, the J gene TRBJ1-1; unclear D gene. Germline CDR1 reads GTSNPN; CDR2 reads SVGIG (reference sequence). The ends were cut back, 0 bases at V and 1 base at J, with 12 bases in the middle. There are 15 residues in the CDR3. The CDR3 reads CAWSVEYSRNTEAFF. In DNA form, the CDR3 reads TGTGCCTGGAGTGTAGAATATAGCAGGAACACTGAAGCTTTCTTT.